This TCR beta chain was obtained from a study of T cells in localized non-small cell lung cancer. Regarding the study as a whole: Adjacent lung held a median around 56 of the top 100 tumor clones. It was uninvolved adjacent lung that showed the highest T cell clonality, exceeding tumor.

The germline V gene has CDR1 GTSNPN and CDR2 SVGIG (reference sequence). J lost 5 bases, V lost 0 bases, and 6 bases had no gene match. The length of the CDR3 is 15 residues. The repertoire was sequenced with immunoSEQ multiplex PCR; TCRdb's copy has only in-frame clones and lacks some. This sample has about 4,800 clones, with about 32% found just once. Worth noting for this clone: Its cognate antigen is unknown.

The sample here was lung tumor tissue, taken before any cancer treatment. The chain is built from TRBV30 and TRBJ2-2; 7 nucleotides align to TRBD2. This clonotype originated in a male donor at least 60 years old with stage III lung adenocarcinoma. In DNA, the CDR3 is TGTGCCTGGAGTGTGGGCGGGAGAGGGACCGGGGAGCTGTTTTTT. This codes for CAWSVGGRGTGELFF. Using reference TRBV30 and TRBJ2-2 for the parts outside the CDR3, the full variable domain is SQTIHQWPATLVQPVGSPLSLECTVEGTSNPNLYWYRQAAGRGLQLLFYSVGIGQISSEVPQNLSASRPQDRQFILSSKKLLLSDSGFYLCAWSVGGRGTGELFFGEGSRLTVL.